This T cell receptor (beta chain) derives from a study of Ad26.COV2.S vaccination and SARS-CoV-2 variants (dated by TCRdb to about 2021). In the study overall: Donors in the vaccine arm were drawn from COV1001, a multicentre, randomized, double-blind, placebo-controlled phase I-IIa trial testing Ad26.COV2.S in healthy adults. The specificity and breadth of SARS-CoV-2-reactive T cell receptors after Ad26.COV2.S vaccination were assessed by TCRbeta repertoire sequencing. Investigators did not know the trial group allocation while performing experiments and assessing outcomes. Ad26.COV2.S was administered intramuscularly at a dose of 5x10^10 or 1x10^11 viral particles, either as one shot or as two shots given 56 days apart. A total of 32 samples were included in the TCR-sequenced set, comprising 19 Ad26.COV2.S vaccine recipients, 5 placebo recipients and 8 SARS-CoV-2 convalescent individuals. Trial participants were randomized into five groups of five: low-dose or high-dose Ad26.COV2.S given once or twice, or placebo on both occasions.

The germline V gene gives CDR1 as SGHVS and CDR2 as FNYEAQ. V is cut by 5 bases and J by 3 bases, and the space between the germline ends is 16 bases. Inclusive of the bounding cysteine and phenylalanine, the CDR3 is 15 residues long. Of the read, only the CDR3 DNA is kept; its 45 bases are in frame from base 1. Study-level results and caveats: It was noted by the authors that total T cell responses may have been underestimated by the TCR breadth and depth analyses. Comparing responses between vaccine doses or regimens was not something the study was powered to do. Compared with placebo recipients, Ad26.COV2.S recipients showed higher spike-specific TCR breadth (P = 0.0014). After vaccination, spike-specific CD8+ and CD4+ T cell responses were reported to show substantial breadth. Non-spike TCR breadth was comparable between vaccine and placebo recipients, consistent with the vaccine containing only spike.

The treatment or condition label of this sample denotes: roughly 19 received Ad26.COV2.S at low or high dose, single or two shots; roughly 5 received placebo; per-sample allocation not given. Repertoires of vaccine and placebo recipients were sequenced from samples collected on day 63 after the first injection. Cohort 1b enrolled around 24 adults aged 18-55 years at a single site in Boston, USA, between 29 July and 7 August 2020. Ad26.COV2.S was a replication-incompetent adenovirus type 26 vector expressing a prefusion-stabilized SARS-CoV-2 spike protein from the original Wuhan strain. Note on this clone: The specificity of this receptor is unknown. Base qualities are not recorded, but no much larger clone differs from it by a single base.

The immunoSEQ Assay was used to sequence TCRbeta CDR3 regions. After extraction, genomic DNA underwent amplification by bias-controlled multiplex PCR, followed by high-throughput sequencing. Per the authors' processing: To quantify the absolute abundance of every unique TCRbeta CDR3 region, sequences were collapsed and filtered. Usable DNA was measured by amplifying reference genes present in all nucleated cells, and TCRbeta template counts were normalized to that usable DNA to estimate T cell fraction. Repertoire TCRs were annotated as SARS-CoV-2-specific by exact matching of V gene, CDR3 amino acid sequence and J gene to a known reactive TCR set. The reference SARS-CoV-2 TCR set was derived from MIRA and filtered for enrichment in COVID-19-positive ImmuneCODE repertoires, a step that removed public or cross-reactive TCRs. Using the MIRA antigens, annotated TCRs were further analysed by specific ORF or by position within an ORF. Breadth was defined as the number of annotated unique rearrangements divided by the total number of unique productive rearrangements, and depth was defined as the summed frequency of the annotated unique rearrangements. Two-sided Wilcoxon rank-sum tests were applied when comparing TCR breadth between groups. As stored in TCRdb, this immuneACCESS dataset retains in-frame rearrangements with V and J assigned. A fraction of the clones does not appear; measured against another copy, unresolved V genes explain less than half of the discrepancy, and the remainder lacks a known reason. V and J calls and clone size follow that table, whereas D and trimming were derived from the DNA. A total of roughly 390,000 clones appear in this sample, 70% to 90% of them only once. Around 3.4% of the sample is in the top ten clones.

This sequence originates from a person between 18 and 65 years old who received the Ad26.COV2.S COVID-19 vaccine or a placebo. Sequencing was performed on peripheral blood, taken in a trial of Ad26.COV2.S vaccine versus placebo. The rearrangement joined TRBV7-6 to TRBJ1-1; the D segment could be TRBD1, given 6 matching bases. The CDR3 region has the sequence CASSRSQGRDTEAFF. The bases read TGTGCCAGCAGCCGCAGTCAGGGGCGCGACACTGAAGCTTTCTTT.